This T cell receptor (beta chain) originates from a study of CD8 T cells in Susac syndrome. An input of about 0.5 to 1 ug of RNA was subjected to reverse transcription using random hexamers. Across 54 Vbeta and 13 Jbeta, immunoSEQ multiplex PCR amplified TCR beta CDR3. TCRdb recomputed calls from the immunoSEQ multiplex PCR reads with MiXCR, one row per CDR3 protein. This table holds over 150,000 distinct CDR3 sequences, roughly 95% found once. In germline, CDR1 is SGHTA, CDR2 FQGTGA. Trimming left V 5 bases short and J 10 bases short, with 17 bases between. The CDR3 spans 14 residues. In blood CD8+ and CD4+ T cells, TCR beta underwent sequencing. The multiple sclerosis controls comprised treatment-naive patients whose relapsing-remitting disease was stable or active. TEMRA cells were FACS-enriched and CD8+ and CD4+ T cells negatively isolated.

This receptor was obtained from a human donor with multiple sclerosis. This chain links TRBV7-3 with TRBJ2-2; D might be TRBD1 (6 bases). The sample was CD4+ T cells from PBMCs. The CDR3 region is CASSRSTGLEELFF. CDR3 nucleotide sequence: TGTGCCAGCAGCCGCAGCACAGGGTTGGAGGAGCTGTTTTTT.